This T cell receptor beta chain was captured by sequencing in a study of blood T cell repertoires in COVID-19. Across the study: T cells, B-cell-depleted T cells, or PBMCs provided the cDNA or gDNA that served as material.

This clone has just one count. The data were produced by immunoSEQ multiplex PCR, yet TCRdb's version contains in-frame clones alone and is incomplete. The sample yields more than 150,000 clones, roughly four fifths seen once. Sequencing input: peripheral blood. The origin of this receptor is a human donor in a cohort sampled during active COVID-19.

CDR3 sequence: CASTPTLNTEAFF. As DNA, the CDR3 is TGTGCCAGCACCCCGACACTGAACACTGAAGCTTTCTTT. This sequence joins TRBV12-3 or TRBV12-4 and TRBJ1-1; the D is unclear. Trimming cost V 7 bases and J 0 bases, with 9 bases left between them. The CDR3 runs 13 residues.